Listed here is a single T cell receptor (beta chain). Recovered status applied to Cohort 3 donors who had two consecutive negative PCRs. It also applied to those with clearance or with symptom resolution. The sample originates from a study of blood T cell repertoires in COVID-19. In the original workflow: Reference gene primers were amplified, and this amplification served to estimate nucleated cell counts. The assay was immunoSEQ multiplex PCR, and TCRdb's table has in-frame clones only and misses some. Clone size and V and J calls were adopted from that table, with D and trimming inferred from the DNA. The data contain over 200,000 clones, approximately 90% of them seen just once; the ten biggest clones take up less than 14%. The CDR3 is 17 amino acids. The ends lost 5 bases at V and 5 bases at J; junction bases unmatched: 11. Per germline, CDR1 MNHNY and CDR2 SVGAGI (reference sequence).

The TCR sequence derives from a man aged 25 to 40 who had recovered from COVID-19. The chain couples TRBV6-6 to TRBJ2-3; 12 bases map to TRBD1. The specimen was PBMCs or T cells enriched from blood (not recorded which). The CDR3 DNA is TGTGCCAGCAGTCGCCGCCGGGACAGGGGGCCGGGAGATACGCAGTATTTT. This translates into CASSRRRDRGPGDTQYF.